This note documents a single T cell receptor (beta chain) sequence. The protocol was immunoSEQ multiplex PCR, while the TCRdb copy is restricted to in-frame clones and leaves out a portion. The sample has some 77,000 clones, about 91% seen once. V lost 4 bases, J lost 5 bases, and 5 bases stayed unmatched. Germline V gene lookup returns CDR1 SGHNT and CDR2 YENEEA. This CDR3 contains 14 residues. This sample was taken from a study of technical replicates of blood from several donors. The source is a human donor in good health. The chain links TRBV11-3 to TRBJ2-3; 8 bases fit TRBD2. The specimen sequenced was T cells isolated from PBMCs. The CDR3 bases are TGTGCCAGCAGCTCCCAGCGGGAGCTAGATACGCAGTATTTT. Its translation is CASSSQRELDTQYF.